The T cell receptor (beta chain) under discussion was sequenced for a study of T cell responses to AZD1222 COVID-19 vaccine. This table comes from immunoSEQ multiplex PCR, and its TCRdb copy is limited to in-frame clones, with some not included. This sample carries fewer than 90,000 clones, around 91% of them seen once, and the ten largest clones take around 5.5%. The CDR3 contains 16 residues. Trimming took off 3 bases at V and 3 bases at J, with 17 bases between the two ends. From germline, CDR1 is MNHEY and CDR2 SMNVEV (reference sequence). The sequences come from peripheral blood, collected 28 days after the second AZD1222 dose. This TCR derives from an adult who received the AZD1222 COVID-19 vaccine. The genes are TRBV27 and TRBJ2-5, with D maybe TRBD1 (6 bases). This CDR3 reads CASSFRRTRDKETQYF. The CDR3 coding sequence is TGTGCCAGCAGTTTTAGAAGAACCCGGGACAAAGAGACCCAGTACTTC.